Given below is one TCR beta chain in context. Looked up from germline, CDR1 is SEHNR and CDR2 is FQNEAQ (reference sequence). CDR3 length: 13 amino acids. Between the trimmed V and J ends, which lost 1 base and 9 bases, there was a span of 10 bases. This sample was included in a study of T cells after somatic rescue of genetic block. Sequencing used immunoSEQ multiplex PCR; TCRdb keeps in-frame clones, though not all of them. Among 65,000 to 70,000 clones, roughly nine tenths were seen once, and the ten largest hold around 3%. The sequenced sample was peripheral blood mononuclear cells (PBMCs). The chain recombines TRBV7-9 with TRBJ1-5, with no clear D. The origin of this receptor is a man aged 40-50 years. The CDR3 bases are TGTGCCAGCAGCTTAGACCCCCGGGGGCCCCAGCATTTT. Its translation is CASSLDPRGPQHF.